This T cell receptor (beta chain) is from a study of blood T cell repertoires in COVID-19. CDR1 and CDR2 from the germline V gene are MDHEN and SYDVKM. There are 15 residues in the CDR3. V was pared by 3 bases and J by 0 bases, with 9 bases between. The assay was immunoSEQ multiplex PCR, and TCRdb's table has in-frame clones only and misses some. The table records roughly 310,000 clones, 89% of them present only once. This chain uses TRBV28 with TRBJ1-5; no reliable D call. Material for sequencing was PBMCs or T cells enriched from blood (not recorded which). This receptor was taken from a woman aged 35 to 49 who had recovered from COVID-19. The DNA of the CDR3 is TGTGCCAGCAGTTTGGAGCTGAATAGCAATCAGCCCCAGCATTTT. Translating it yields CASSLELNSNQPQHF.